One and the same sample provided the 29 T cell receptor beta chains below, sequenced in a study of PD-L1 blockade in urothelial cancer. As to time point: peripheral blood 6 weeks after treatment start. Data came from immunoSEQ multiplex PCR; TCRdb stores just in-frame clones and leaves some out. Among about 110,000 clones, 75% to 95% were seen once, and the ten largest hold 3% to 4.5%. Sequenced here: PBMCs, sampled around atezolizumab (anti-PD-L1) treatment. These receptors were taken from a man aged 55-75 years with urothelial cancer.

Here the CDR3 reads CASSQSQGENEQFF. For the CDR3, the DNA is TGTGCCAGCAGCCAAAGCCAGGGTGAGAATGAGCAGTTCTTC. This rearrangement joins TRBV16 to TRBJ2-1, with D possibly being TRBD1 (5 bases). The CDR3 is 14 residues long. The germline V and J ends were trimmed by 2 bases and 7 bases, with 12 bases remaining between them. Germline lookup yields CDR1 KGHSY and CDR2 FQNENV.

This chain joins TRBV18 and TRBJ1-5; possible D gene TRBD1, 5 bases. Germline V gene sequence: CDR1 KGHSH, CDR2 LQKENI. The CDR3 contains 17 residues. V dropped 2 bases and J dropped 7 bases, with 21 bases sitting between them. CDR3 in DNA: TGTGCCAGCTCACCAAAGACAGCTAACCTGGCGGGACAGCCCCAGCATTTT. Translating it yields CASSPKTANLAGQPQHF.

This sequence joins TRBV29-1 and TRBJ1-1; D is possibly TRBD1 (6 bases). The V and J ends lost 6 bases and 3 bases respectively, with 14 bases between them. The CDR3 totals 13 residues. From germline, CDR1 is SQVTM and CDR2 ANQGSEA. The chain's CDR3 is CSVRQDRYTEAFF. The DNA for the CDR3 is TGCAGCGTACGACAGGACCGTTACACTGAAGCTTTCTTT.

This clone was recorded once. The chain combines TRBV21-1 with TRBJ2-1; the D call TRBD2 from the table was never checked on the DNA. TRBV21-1 is assigned pseudogene status. The CDR3 spans 16 residues. The CDR3 coding sequence is TGTGCCAGTAGAGGACTAGCGGTACTCTCCTACAATGAGCAGTTCTTC. This sequence encodes CASRGLAVLSYNEQFF.

The chain has TRBV5-4 and TRBJ2-7; D may be TRBD2 (6 bases). The CDR3 contains 14 residues. CDR1 SGHNT and CDR2 YYREEE come from the germline V gene (reference sequence). V was pared by 3 bases and J by 5 bases, with 15 bases between. CDR3 coding DNA: TGTGCCAGCAGCTGGTCCGCACGCGGGAACGAGCAGTACTTC. Its translation is CASSWSARGNEQYF. Variable domain in full (rest from reference TRBV5-4 and TRBJ2-7): ETGVTQSPTHLIKTRGQQVTLRCSSQSGHNTVSWYQQALGQGPQFIFQYYREEENGRGNFPPRFSGLQFPNYSSELNVNALELDDSALYLCASSWSARGNEQYFGPGTRLTVT.

This clone showed up just once. The chain joins TRBV5-8 to TRBJ1-1, with D hard to call. The germline gives CDR1 SGHTS, CDR2 YDEGEE. This CDR3 spans 16 amino acids. V was clipped by 5 bases and J by 2 bases, with 19 bases between them. In DNA, the CDR3 is TGTGCCAGCAGATTCGATCAACACGGAGTCAACACTGAAGCTTTCTTT. Residues: CASRFDQHGVNTEAFF.

This chain links TRBV5-1 with TRBJ2-2, with 9 bases fitting TRBD2. The germline V gene has CDR1 SGHRS and CDR2 YFSETQ. This CDR3 has 17 amino acids. J lost 2 bases, V lost 6 bases, and 11 bases had no gene match. DNA for the CDR3: TGCGCCAGCAACTGGGTAGCGGGAGCAGGAAACACCGGGGAGCTGTTTTTT. It specifies CASNWVAGAGNTGELFF.

V and J are TRBV28 and TRBJ2-7, with 7 bases aligning to TRBD1. Germline V gene data show CDR1 as MDHEN and CDR2 as SYDVKM. J was trimmed by 4 bases and V by 5 bases; bases with no gene match: 8. The CDR3 is 14 residues long. CDR3 nucleotide sequence: TGTGCCAGCAGTCCTTCTGGACAGGTGTACGAGCAGTACTTC. Encoded protein: CASSPSGQVYEQYF.

The V and J genes are TRBV6-1 and TRBJ2-1; tentatively, D is TRBD2 (6 bases). CDR1 is MNHNS, CDR2 SASEGT, per germline. The CDR3 runs 15 residues. Trimming shortened V by 4 bases and J by 9 bases, and 19 bases separated the two germline ends. The CDR3 protein is CASSGGVLGNGEQFF. CDR3 in DNA: TGTGCCAGCAGTGGCGGGGTTTTAGGGAATGGTGAGCAGTTCTTC.

This clone was counted between two and nine times. V is TRBV6-1 and J is TRBJ1-5; 9 bases match TRBD1. The germline gives CDR1 MNHNS, CDR2 SASEGT. The J segment lost 7 bases and the V segment lost 3 bases, leaving 4 bases of the junction unmatched. The CDR3 runs 14 residues. Here the CDR3 DNA reads TGTGCCAGCAGTGACCTGGGACAGGGACAGCCCCAGCATTTT. This codes for CASSDLGQGQPQHF.

This sequence joins TRBV5-1 and TRBJ1-5; 8 bases are a match to TRBD1. Germline V lookup: CDR1 SGHRS, CDR2 YFSETQ. V shed 2 bases and J 5 bases; nucleotides not matched to a gene: 3. The CDR3 sequence is 14 residues long. CDR3 nucleotides: TGCGCCAGCAGCTTAGGACAGGGCGATCAGCCCCAGCATTTT. This codes for CASSLGQGDQPQHF.

The rearrangement uses TRBV6-5 and TRBJ2-5, with TRBD1 as a possible D gene (6 bases). V lost 2 bases, J lost 1 base, and 14 bases lay in between. This CDR3 has 16 amino acids. CDR1 MNHEY and CDR2 SVGAGI come from the germline V gene. The CDR3 here is CASSYGGGTVQETQYF. In nucleotides, the CDR3 is TGTGCCAGCAGTTACGGGGGCGGTACCGTCCAAGAGACCCAGTACTTC.

The rearrangement joins TRBV6-5 to TRBJ1-5; 7 bases fit TRBD1. V shed 6 bases and J 0 bases; nucleotides not matched to a gene: 5. This CDR3 has 15 residues. Per germline, CDR1 MNHEY and CDR2 SVGAGI. CDR3 coding DNA: TGTGCCAGCAGAGACACAGGGGTTAGCAATCAGCCCCAGCATTTT. Protein sequence: CASRDTGVSNQPQHF.

This sequence joins TRBV18 and TRBJ1-1, with D hard to call. Germline CDR1 reads KGHSH; CDR2 reads LQKENI. Trimming left V 2 bases short and J 0 bases short, with 16 bases between. This CDR3 has 17 residues. The CDR3, as DNA: TGTGCCAGCTCACCAAATAGGCAGGCCGCTATGAACACTGAAGCTTTCTTT. Translated: CASSPNRQAAMNTEAFF.

This sequence joins TRBV7-2 and TRBJ2-3, with unresolved D. V was cut by 0 bases and J by 0 bases, with 10 bases left in between. This CDR3 has 16 residues. Germline CDR1 reads SGHTA; CDR2 reads FQGNSA. The CDR3 region has the DNA TGTGCCAGCAGCTTAGCTTCAACTACTAGCACAGATACGCAGTATTTT. Amino acids: CASSLASTTSTDTQYF.

This clone was seen only once. V and J are TRBV7-3 and TRBJ2-1, with TRBD2 identical over 12 bases. The CDR3 loop spans 15 amino acids. Trimming removed 4 bases from V and 8 bases from J; junction bases left unmatched: 6. CDR1 SGHTA and CDR2 FQGTGA come from the germline V gene. The chain's CDR3 is CASSSRLAGVYEQFF. CDR3 DNA: TGTGCCAGCAGCTCCAGACTAGCGGGGGTCTATGAGCAGTTCTTC.

The genes are TRBV19 and TRBJ1-4; D gene unclear. Trimming shortened V by 5 bases and J by 3 bases, and 7 bases separated the two germline ends. The germline gives CDR1 LNHDA, CDR2 SQIVND (reference sequence). CDR3 length: 13 amino acids. CDR3 protein: CASSFSANEKLFF. In nucleotides, the CDR3 is TGTGCCAGTAGTTTCTCTGCTAATGAAAAACTGTTTTTT.

V usage is TRBV6-5 and J usage is TRBJ1-4; 9 bases are a match to TRBD1. There are 15 residues in the CDR3. V lost 6 bases to trimming and J lost 5 bases; unmatched junction nucleotides: 7. Germline CDR1 and CDR2: MNHEY and SVGAGI. CDR3 protein: CASRDGGQGNEKLFF. The DNA for the CDR3 is TGTGCCAGCAGAGACGGGGGACAGGGAAATGAAAAACTGTTTTTT.

The chain carries TRBV13 and TRBJ2-7, with D unresolved. CDR3 length equals 14 residues. V lost 2 bases and J lost 12, with 20 bases in between. The germline V gene encodes CDR1 PRHDT and CDR2 FYEKMQ (reference sequence). The CDR3 DNA is TGTGCCAGCAGCTTAATTTCGACGGATGACAAAAGGTACTTC. Translation gives CASSLISTDDKRYF.

This clone has a handful of counts. J is TRBJ1-1 and V is TRBV28, with TRBD1 matching 12 bases. Trimming took 4 bases from V and 0 from J; bases not matched to a gene: 3. In germline, CDR1 is MDHEN, CDR2 SYDVKM. The CDR3 length is 16 residues. The CDR3 here is CASSSGQGAMNTEAFF. The CDR3 DNA is TGTGCCAGCAGTTCGGGACAGGGGGCTATGAACACTGAAGCTTTCTTT.

This clone appeared a single time. The CDR3 sequence: CASSLGLAGSPDTQYF. CDR3 nucleotides: TGCGCCAGCAGCTTGGGACTAGCGGGAAGCCCAGATACGCAGTATTTT. This chain connects TRBV5-1 to TRBJ2-3; 11 bases agree with TRBD2. Germline V gene lookup returns CDR1 SGHRS and CDR2 YFSETQ. The CDR3 loop spans 16 amino acids. Trimming took 0 bases from V and 4 from J; bases not matched to a gene: 4.

The chain links TRBV4-2 to TRBJ1-2, with 8 nucleotides matching TRBD1. The J segment lost 8 bases and the V segment lost 1 base, leaving 9 bases of the junction unmatched. The germline gives CDR1 LGHNA, CDR2 YNFKEQ. There are 15 residues in the CDR3. The CDR3 loop is CASSQAWETGDGYTF. In DNA, the CDR3 is TGTGCCAGCAGCCAAGCTTGGGAGACAGGGGACGGCTACACCTTC.

The chain uses TRBV5-4 and TRBJ1-2; TRBD1 might be the D (5 bases). V lost 4 bases to trimming and J lost 2 bases, with 9 bases between them. The CDR3 spans 13 residues. CDR1 is SGHNT, CDR2 YYREEE, per germline (reference sequence). The CDR3 is CASSTRQNYGYTF. The CDR3 bases are TGTGCCAGCAGCACCCGACAGAACTATGGCTACACCTTC. Full variable domain (missing parts from reference TRBV5-4 and TRBJ1-2): ETGVTQSPTHLIKTRGQQVTLRCSSQSGHNTVSWYQQALGQGPQFIFQYYREEENGRGNFPPRFSGLQFPNYSSELNVNALELDDSALYLCASSTRQNYGYTFGSGTRLTVV.

This clone was picked up one time. CDR3 residues: CASTVLMTGAYEQYF. DNA for the CDR3: TGTGCCAGCACAGTATTAATGACAGGGGCATACGAGCAGTACTTC. The rearrangement links TRBV21-1 to TRBJ2-7; TRBD1 is the table's D call, not checked against the DNA. TRBV21-1 is reported as a pseudogene. The CDR3 has 15 residues.

The rearrangement links TRBV7-2 to TRBJ2-3; D call uncertain. Deletions cut 2 bases from V and 7 bases from J, with 7 bases between. Germline CDR1 is SGHTA and CDR2 is FQGNSA. The CDR3 spans 12 residues. CDR3 sequence (DNA): TGTGCCAGCAGCTTACAGGCGAATACGCAGTATTTT. Translation: CASSLQANTQYF.

The chain recombines TRBV5-1 with TRBJ2-2; D uncertain. Germline CDR1 reads SGHRS; CDR2 reads YFSETQ. With 1 base removed from V and 4 bases from J, the gap between germline ends came to 11 bases. The CDR3 runs to 15 residues. DNA for the CDR3: TGCGCCAGCAGCTTGCGCGAGTTACCCACCGGGGAGCTGTTTTTT. Amino acids: CASSLRELPTGELFF.

The CDR3 DNA reads TGCGCCAGCAGCCAAGATTGGAGGGCGGGCTCCTACGAGCAGTACTTC. This sequence encodes CASSQDWRAGSYEQYF. The chain carries TRBV4-3 and TRBJ2-7; perhaps TRBD2 as D (6 bases). CDR3 length equals 16 residues. Germline V CDR1 and CDR2: LGHNA, YSLEER. V was cut by 0 bases and J by 0 bases, with 12 bases left in between.

The chain has TRBV6-1 and TRBJ1-1; a weak D match, TRBD1 (6 bases). CDR3 length: 12 amino acids. Trimming removed 5 bases from V and 7 bases from J, with 11 bases in between. Looked up from germline, CDR1 is MNHNS and CDR2 is SASEGT. CDR3 protein: CASSWGGLEAFF. The CDR3 DNA sequence: TGTGCCAGCAGTTGGGGGGGCCTTGAAGCTTTCTTT.

The genes are TRBV11-2 and TRBJ2-5, with D possibly matching TRBD1 (5 bases). V was trimmed by 0 bases and J by 4 bases, leaving 12 bases between them. CDR3 length equals 15 residues. Per germline, CDR1 SGHAT and CDR2 FQNNGV. The CDR3 DNA follows: TGTGCCAGCAGCTTAGATCAGGGTAGCAGAGAGACCCAGTACTTC. Protein sequence: CASSLDQGSRETQYF.